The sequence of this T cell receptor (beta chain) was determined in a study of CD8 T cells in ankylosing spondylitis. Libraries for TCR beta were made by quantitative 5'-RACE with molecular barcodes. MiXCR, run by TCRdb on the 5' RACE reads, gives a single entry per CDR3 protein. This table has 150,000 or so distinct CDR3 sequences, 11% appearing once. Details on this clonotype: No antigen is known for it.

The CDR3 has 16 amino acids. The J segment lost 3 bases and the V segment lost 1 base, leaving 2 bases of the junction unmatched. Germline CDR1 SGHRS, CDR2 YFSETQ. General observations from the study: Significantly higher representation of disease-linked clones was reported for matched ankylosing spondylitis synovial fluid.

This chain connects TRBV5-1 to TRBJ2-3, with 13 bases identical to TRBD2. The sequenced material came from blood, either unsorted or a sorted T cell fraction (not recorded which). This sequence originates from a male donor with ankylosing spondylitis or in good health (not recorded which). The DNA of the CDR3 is TGCGCCAGCAGCTTGACTAGCGGGGGGGCGACAGATACGCAGTATTTT. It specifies CASSLTSGGATDTQYF.